The rows below give T cell receptor beta chains drawn from one sample of a study of T cell repertoires and HLA-DP antigens. These receptors' antigens are unknown. Assay used: immunoSEQ multiplex PCR; TCRdb lists only in-frame clones, some missing. Found here are 90,000 to 130,000 clones, over 90% of them singletons; the top ten hold 0.25% to 0.3%. The specimen was CD4+ T cells from PBMCs. The receptor set was obtained from a woman under 30 in good health and CMV-seronegative. Both conserved end residues are part of each CDR3. Size is stated for part of the rows, as once, few or many counts, or as a class when the clone is expanded.

V	size	CDR3
TRBV7-9	NA	CASSLVSREYDEQYF
TRBV9	NA	CASSVVGGRLNTEAFF
TRBV18	NA	CASSPPDQPQHF
TRBV12-5	NA	CATGQESGLYGYTF
TRBV19	NA	CASRMGQSGANVLTF
TRBV7-8	NA	CASSPRVVARPYEQYF
TRBV5-6	NA	CASSSRHVNYGYTF
TRBV6-5	NA	CASSDRGSYEQYF
TRBV19	NA	CASSILQGLSGANVLTF
TRBV7-8	NA	CASSGGRTYSNQPQHF
TRBV19	NA	CASSTYGGNQPQHF
TRBV5-1	NA	CASSLGDGQNDYNEKLFF
TRBV7-2	NA	CASSLERGSFHTQYF
TRBV6-5	NA	CASKGGGPSTGELFF
TRBV7-9	NA	CASSAGTWGYTF
TRBV4-1	NA	CASSQGGASGSSNEQFF
TRBV7-9	few	CASSPRGLGNQPQHF
TRBV10-2	NA	CAARDTTNTGELFF